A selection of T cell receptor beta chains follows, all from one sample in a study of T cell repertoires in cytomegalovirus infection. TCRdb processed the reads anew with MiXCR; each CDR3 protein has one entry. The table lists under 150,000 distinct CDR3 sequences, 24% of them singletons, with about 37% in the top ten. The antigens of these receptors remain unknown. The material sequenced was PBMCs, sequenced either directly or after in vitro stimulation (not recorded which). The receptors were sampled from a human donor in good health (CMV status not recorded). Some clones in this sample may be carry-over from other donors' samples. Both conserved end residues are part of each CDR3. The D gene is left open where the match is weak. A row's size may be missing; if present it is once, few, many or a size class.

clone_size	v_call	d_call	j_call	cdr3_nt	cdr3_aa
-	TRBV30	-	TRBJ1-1	TGTGCCTGGAGTGTAAAGGGGGTGAACACTGAAGCTTTCTTT	CAWSVKGVNTEAFF
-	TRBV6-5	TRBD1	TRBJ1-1	TGTGCCAGCAGTTCCTCGGAAAGGGGGCGGGAAGCTTTCTTT	CASSSSERGREAFF
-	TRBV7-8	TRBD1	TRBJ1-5	TGTGCCAGCAGCTTGGGACAGGGGTGGCAGCCCCAGCATTTT	CASSLGQGWQPQHF
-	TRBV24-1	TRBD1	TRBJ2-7	TGTGCCACCAGTGACACCGGGACAGGGAAATCCTACGAGCAGTACTTC	CATSDTGTGKSYEQYF
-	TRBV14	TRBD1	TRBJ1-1	TGTGCCAGCAGCCGCCGGACAGGTGGGAACACTGAAGCTTTCTTT	CASSRRTGGNTEAFF
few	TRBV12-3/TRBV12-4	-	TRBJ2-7	TGTGCCAGCAGTTTAGGCTTGGCCGAGCAGTACTTC	CASSLGLAEQYF
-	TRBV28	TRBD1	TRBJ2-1	TGTGCCAGCAGTTTTGGGCAGGGGGCGAAGAATGAGCAGTTCTTC	CASSFGQGAKNEQFF
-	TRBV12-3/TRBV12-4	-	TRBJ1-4	TGTGCCAGCAGACAGGGTGCGGGTGAAAAACTGTTTTTT	CASRQGAGEKLFF
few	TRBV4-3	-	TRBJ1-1	TGCGCCAGCAGCCAATATCTCGGAGGCGGCACTGAAGCTTTCTTT	CASSQYLGGGTEAFF
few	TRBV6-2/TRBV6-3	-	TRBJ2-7	TGTGCCAGCAGTTACCCGACCGAGCGCGAGCAGTACTTC	CASSYPTEREQYF
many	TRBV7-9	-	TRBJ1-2	TGTGCCAGCAGCTTAGGGGGTTTGGGAGATTATGGCTACACCTTC	CASSLGGLGDYGYTF
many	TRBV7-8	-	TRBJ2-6	TGTGCCAGCAGCTTAGCGACGGGGGCGGGCTGGTCTGGGGCCAACGTCCTGACTTTC	CASSLATGAGWSGANVLTF
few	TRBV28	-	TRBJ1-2	TGTGCCAGCAGTCTGGAGGGGGGCTACACCTTC	CASSLEGGYTF
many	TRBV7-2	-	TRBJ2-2	TGTGCCAGCAGTCCATACCCCGCGAACACCGGGGAGCTGTTTTTT	CASSPYPANTGELFF
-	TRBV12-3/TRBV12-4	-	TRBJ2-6	TGTGCCAGCAGACCTGACAGGGCCAACGTCCTGACTTTC	CASRPDRANVLTF
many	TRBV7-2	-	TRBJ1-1	TGTGCCAGCAGCCGGACGCTGTGGCGGAACACTGAAGCTTTCTTT	CASSRTLWRNTEAFF
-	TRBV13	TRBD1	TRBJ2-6	TGTGCCAGCATCCAGGGGGCCTCCTACTCTGGGGCCAACGTCCTGACTTTC	CASIQGASYSGANVLTF
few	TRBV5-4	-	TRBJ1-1	TGTGCCAGCAGCTTACCGGGAACTGAAGCTTTCTTT	CASSLPGTEAFF
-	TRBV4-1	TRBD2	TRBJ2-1	TGCGCCAGCAGCCAGTCAGCGGGAGACAATGAGCAGTTCTTC	CASSQSAGDNEQFF
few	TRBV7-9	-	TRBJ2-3	TGTGCCAGCAGCTTACCCTTTCCAGATACGCAGTATTTT	CASSLPFPDTQYF
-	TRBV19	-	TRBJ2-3	TGTGCCAGTAGTAAAATCACAGATACGCAGTATTTT	CASSKITDTQYF
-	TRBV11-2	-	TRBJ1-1	TGTGCCAGCAGCTTAGGTCCAGGGAGGAACACTGAAGCTTTCTTT	CASSLGPGRNTEAFF
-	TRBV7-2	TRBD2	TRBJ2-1	TGTGCCAGCAGCTTAGGATATCGGACTAGCGGAGATGATGAGCAGTTCTTC	CASSLGYRTSGDDEQFF
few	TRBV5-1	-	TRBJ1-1	TGCGCCAGCAGCTCCCGCGGAGGGGGAACAACTGAAGCTTTCTTT	CASSSRGGGTTEAFF
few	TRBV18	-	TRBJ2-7	TGTGCCAGCTCACCAGAAAGTTCCTACGAGCAGTACTTC	CASSPESSYEQYF
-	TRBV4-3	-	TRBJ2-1	TGCGCCAGCAGCCAAGCTAAGGCTAGCGCCACCCGGGATGAGCAGTTCTTC	CASSQAKASATRDEQFF
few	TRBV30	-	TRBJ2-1	TGTGCCTGGAGTGTACATTGGGCATACAATGAGCAGTTCTTC	CAWSVHWAYNEQFF
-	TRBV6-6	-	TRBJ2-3	TGTGCCAGCAGTGAGGGGACCACAGATACGCAGTATTTT	CASSEGTTDTQYF
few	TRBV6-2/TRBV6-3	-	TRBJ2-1	TGTGCCAGCAGAAAACCCCTTACTTACAATGAGCAGTTCTTC	CASRKPLTYNEQFF
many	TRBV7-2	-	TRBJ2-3	TGTGCCAGCAGCCCGGGGACCTCCGAGCTAGATACGCAGTATTTT	CASSPGTSELDTQYF
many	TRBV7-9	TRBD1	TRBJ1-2	TGTGCCAGCAGCCCCCGGGACAGGGGATATGGCTACACCTTC	CASSPRDRGYGYTF
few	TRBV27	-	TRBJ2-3	TGTGCCAGCAGTTTATGGTCGGGTACAGATACGCAGTATTTT	CASSLWSGTDTQYF
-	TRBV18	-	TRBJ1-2	TGTGCCAGCTCACCACCGGCAGGGCCCTATGGCTACACCTTC	CASSPPAGPYGYTF
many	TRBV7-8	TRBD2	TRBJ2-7	TGTGCCAGCAGCTCTCCCGGGACTAGCGGGAGAAGCAAGCACGAGCAGTACTTC	CASSSPGTSGRSKHEQYF
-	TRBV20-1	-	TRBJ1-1	TGCAGTGCGTTCGAAACCGGGGATTGGGGAGCTTTCTTT	CSAFETGDWGAFF
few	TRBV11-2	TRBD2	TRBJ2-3	TGTGCCAGCAGCTTTGTCGCGCTAGCGGGTGTGACAGATACGCAGTATTTT	CASSFVALAGVTDTQYF
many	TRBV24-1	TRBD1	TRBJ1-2	TGTGCCACCAGTGAGAAGACAGGGGGCGAGCGCTACACCTTC	CATSEKTGGERYTF
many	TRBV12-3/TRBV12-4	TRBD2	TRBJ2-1	TGTGCCAGCAGTCTACTGACGGGAGGCACGAGCTCCTACAATGAGCAGTTCTTC	CASSLLTGGTSSYNEQFF
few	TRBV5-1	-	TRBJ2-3	TGCGCCAGCAGCTTGGCCCTAGCCGAAGATACGCAGTATTTT	CASSLALAEDTQYF
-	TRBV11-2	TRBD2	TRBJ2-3	TGTGCCAGCCGACGACTAGCGGGGAACCTAGGGGATACGCAGTATTTT	CASRRLAGNLGDTQYF
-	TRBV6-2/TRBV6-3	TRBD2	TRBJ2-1	TGTGCCACCCTTCAGCGGGAGCTTATCTATGAGCAGTTCTTC	CATLQRELIYEQFF